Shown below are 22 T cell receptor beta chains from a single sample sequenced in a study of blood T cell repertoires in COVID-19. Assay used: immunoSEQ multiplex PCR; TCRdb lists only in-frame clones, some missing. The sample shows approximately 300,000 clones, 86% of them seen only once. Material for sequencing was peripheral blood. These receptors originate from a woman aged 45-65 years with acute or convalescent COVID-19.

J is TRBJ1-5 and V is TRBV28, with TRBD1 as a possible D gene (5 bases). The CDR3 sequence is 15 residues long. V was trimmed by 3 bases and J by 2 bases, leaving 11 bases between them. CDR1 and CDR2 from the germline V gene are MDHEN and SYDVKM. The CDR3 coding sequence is TGTGCCAGCAGTTTCGAGGGGAGGGGCAATCAGCCCCAGCATTTT. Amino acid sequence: CASSFEGRGNQPQHF.

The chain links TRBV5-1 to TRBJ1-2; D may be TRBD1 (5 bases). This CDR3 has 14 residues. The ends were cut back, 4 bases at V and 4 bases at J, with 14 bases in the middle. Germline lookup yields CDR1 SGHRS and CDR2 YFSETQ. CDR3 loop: CASSPGGSFYGYTF. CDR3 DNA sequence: TGCGCCAGCAGCCCCGGGGGGTCTTTCTATGGCTACACCTTC.

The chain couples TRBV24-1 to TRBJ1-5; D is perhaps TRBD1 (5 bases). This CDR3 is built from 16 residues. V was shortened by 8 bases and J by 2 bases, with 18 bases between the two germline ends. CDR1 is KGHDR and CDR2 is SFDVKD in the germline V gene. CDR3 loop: CATKSDRGRGNQPQHF. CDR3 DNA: TGTGCCACCAAAAGCGACAGAGGCCGTGGCAATCAGCCCCAGCATTTT.

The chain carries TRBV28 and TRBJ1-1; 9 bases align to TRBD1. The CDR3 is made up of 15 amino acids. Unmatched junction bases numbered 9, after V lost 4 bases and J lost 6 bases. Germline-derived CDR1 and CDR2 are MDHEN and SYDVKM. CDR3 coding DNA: TGTGCCAGCAGTTACGGACAGGGGAATAGAGCTGAAGCTTTCTTT. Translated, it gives CASSYGQGNRAEAFF.

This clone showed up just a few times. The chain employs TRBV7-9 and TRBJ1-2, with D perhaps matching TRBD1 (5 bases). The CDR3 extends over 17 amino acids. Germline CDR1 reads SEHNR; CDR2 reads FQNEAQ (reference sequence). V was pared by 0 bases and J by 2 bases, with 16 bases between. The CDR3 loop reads CASSLALLGQTNYGYTF. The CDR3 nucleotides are TGTGCCAGCAGCTTAGCGCTCTTGGGGCAGACAAACTATGGCTACACCTTC. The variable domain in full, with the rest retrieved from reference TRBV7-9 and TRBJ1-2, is DTGVSQNPRHKITKRGQNVTFRCDPISEHNRLYWYRQTLGQGPEFLTYFQNEAQLEKSRLLSDRFSAERPKGSFSTLEIQRTEQGDSAMYLCASSLALLGQTNYGYTFGSGTRLTVV.

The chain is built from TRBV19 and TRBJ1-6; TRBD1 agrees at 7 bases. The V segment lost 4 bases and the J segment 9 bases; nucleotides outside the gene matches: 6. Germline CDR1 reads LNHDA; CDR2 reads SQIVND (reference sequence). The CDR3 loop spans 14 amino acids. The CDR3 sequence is CASSTTGIGSPLHF. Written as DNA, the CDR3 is TGTGCCAGTAGTACGACAGGGATCGGTTCACCCCTCCACTTT.

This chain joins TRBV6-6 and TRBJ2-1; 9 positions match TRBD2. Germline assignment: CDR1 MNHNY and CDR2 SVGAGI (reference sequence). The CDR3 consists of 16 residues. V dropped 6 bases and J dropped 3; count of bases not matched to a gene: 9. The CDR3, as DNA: TGTGCCAGCAGCCGGGACCCAGCGGGAGGCTACAATGAGCAGTTCTTC. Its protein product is CASSRDPAGGYNEQFF.

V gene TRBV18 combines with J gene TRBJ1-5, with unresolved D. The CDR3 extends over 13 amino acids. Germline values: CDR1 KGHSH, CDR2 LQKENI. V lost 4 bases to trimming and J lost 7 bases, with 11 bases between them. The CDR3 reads CASSLRGNQPQHF. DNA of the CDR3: TGTGCCAGCTCACTCCGGGGTAACCAGCCCCAGCATTTT.

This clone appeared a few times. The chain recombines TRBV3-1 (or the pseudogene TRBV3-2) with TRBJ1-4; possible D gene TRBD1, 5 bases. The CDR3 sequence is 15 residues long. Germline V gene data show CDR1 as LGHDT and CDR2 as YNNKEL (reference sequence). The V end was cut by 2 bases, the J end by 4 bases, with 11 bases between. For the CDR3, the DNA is TGTGCCAGCAGCCAATGGGACTCCATTAATGAAAAACTGTTTTTT. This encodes CASSQWDSINEKLFF.

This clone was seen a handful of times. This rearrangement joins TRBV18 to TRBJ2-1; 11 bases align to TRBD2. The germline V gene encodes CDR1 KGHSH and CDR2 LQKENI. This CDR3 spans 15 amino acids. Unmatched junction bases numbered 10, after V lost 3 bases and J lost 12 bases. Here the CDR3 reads CASSPTSGKSIGQFF. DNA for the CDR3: TGTGCCAGCTCACCGACTAGCGGGAAGTCAATTGGGCAGTTCTTC.

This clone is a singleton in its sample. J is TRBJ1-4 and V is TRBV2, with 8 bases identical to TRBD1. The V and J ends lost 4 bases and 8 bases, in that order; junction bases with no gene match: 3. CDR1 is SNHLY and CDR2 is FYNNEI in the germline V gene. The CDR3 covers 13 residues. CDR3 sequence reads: CASSGQGREKLFF. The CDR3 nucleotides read TGTGCCAGCAGTGGACAGGGGCGAGAAAAACTGTTTTTT.

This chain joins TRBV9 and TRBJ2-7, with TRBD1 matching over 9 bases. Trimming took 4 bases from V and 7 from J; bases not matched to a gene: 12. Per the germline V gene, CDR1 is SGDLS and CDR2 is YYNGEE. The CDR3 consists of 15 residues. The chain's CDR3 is CASSPENRGLWEQYF. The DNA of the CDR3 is TGTGCCAGCAGCCCAGAGAACAGGGGGCTTTGGGAGCAGTACTTC.

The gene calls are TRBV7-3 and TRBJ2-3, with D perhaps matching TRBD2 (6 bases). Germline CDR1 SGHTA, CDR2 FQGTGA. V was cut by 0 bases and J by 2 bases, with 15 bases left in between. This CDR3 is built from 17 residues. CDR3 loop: CASSLTFGGLNTDTQYF. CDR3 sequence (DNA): TGTGCCAGCAGCTTAACGTTCGGGGGACTCAACACAGATACGCAGTATTTT.

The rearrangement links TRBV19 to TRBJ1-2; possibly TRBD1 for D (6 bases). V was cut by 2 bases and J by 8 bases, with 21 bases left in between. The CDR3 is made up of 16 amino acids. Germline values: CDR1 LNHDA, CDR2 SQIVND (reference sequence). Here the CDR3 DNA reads TGTGCCAGTAGTATAAGGGGGAAACAAATGGGCAGAGGCTACACCTTC. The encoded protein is CASSIRGKQMGRGYTF.

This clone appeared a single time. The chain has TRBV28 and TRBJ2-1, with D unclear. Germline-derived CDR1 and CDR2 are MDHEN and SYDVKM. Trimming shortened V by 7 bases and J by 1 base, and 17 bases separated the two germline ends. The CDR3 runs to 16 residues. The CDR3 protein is CASNPQWAGSYNEQFF. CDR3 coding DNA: TGTGCCAGCAACCCCCAATGGGCAGGTTCCTACAATGAGCAGTTCTTC. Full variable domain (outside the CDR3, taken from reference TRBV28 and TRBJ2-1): DVKVTQSSRYLVKRTGEKVFLECVQDMDHENMFWYRQDPGLGLRLIYFSYDVKMKEKGDIPEGYSVSREKKERFSLILESASTNQTSMYLCASNPQWAGSYNEQFFGPGTRLTVL.

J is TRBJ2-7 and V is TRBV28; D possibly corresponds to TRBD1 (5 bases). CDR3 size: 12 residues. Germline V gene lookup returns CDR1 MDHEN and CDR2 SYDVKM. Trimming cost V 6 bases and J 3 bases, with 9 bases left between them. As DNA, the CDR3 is TGTGCCAGCAGGAAAACAGGCTACGAGCAGTACTTC. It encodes CASRKTGYEQYF.

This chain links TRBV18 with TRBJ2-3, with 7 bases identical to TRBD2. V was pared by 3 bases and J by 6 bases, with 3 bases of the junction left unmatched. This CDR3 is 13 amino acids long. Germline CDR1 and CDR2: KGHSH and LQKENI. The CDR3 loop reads CASSPGGSDTQYF. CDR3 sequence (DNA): TGTGCCAGCTCACCCGGGGGGTCGGATACGCAGTATTTT.

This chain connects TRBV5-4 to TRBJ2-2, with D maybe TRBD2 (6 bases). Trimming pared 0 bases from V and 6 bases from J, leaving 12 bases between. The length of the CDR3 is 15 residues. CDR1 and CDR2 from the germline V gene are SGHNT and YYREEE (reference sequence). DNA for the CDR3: TGTGCCAGCAGCTTGGAGGATGCTAGCGCCGGGGAGCTGTTTTTT. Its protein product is CASSLEDASAGELFF.

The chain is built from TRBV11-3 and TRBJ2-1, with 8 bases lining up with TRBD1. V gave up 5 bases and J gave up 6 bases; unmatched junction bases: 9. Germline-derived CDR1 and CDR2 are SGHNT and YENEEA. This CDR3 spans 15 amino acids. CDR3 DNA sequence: TGTGCCAGCAGCCTTGGACAGGGAGAGAGCAATGAGCAGTTCTTC. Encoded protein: CASSLGQGESNEQFF.

Here the CDR3 DNA reads TGTGCCAGCAGCTTTGGGCTAGCGGAGTCAGATACGCAGTATTTT. This translates into CASSFGLAESDTQYF. This sequence joins TRBV6-5 and TRBJ2-3; 7 bases match TRBD2. Per the germline V gene, CDR1 is MNHEY and CDR2 is SVGAGI. Trimming at V came to 6 bases and at J to 4 bases, leaving 10 bases not matched to a gene. The CDR3 spans 15 residues.

CDR3 nucleotides: TGTGCCAGCAGCTTAGCGGCACAGGGTAGCAATCAGCCCCAGCATTTT. Translating gives CASSLAAQGSNQPQHF. The V and J genes are TRBV7-2 and TRBJ1-5; weak D call: TRBD1 (6 bases). CDR1 SGHTA and CDR2 FQGNSA come from the germline V gene. CDR3 size: 16 residues. The V and J ends lost 0 bases and 0 bases respectively, with 9 bases between them. The whole variable domain, filled in from reference TRBV7-2 and TRBJ1-5, reads GAGVSQSPSNKVTEKGKDVELRCDPISGHTALYWYRQSLGQGLEFLIYFQGNSAPDKSGLPSDRFSAERTGGSVSTLTIQRTQQEDSAVYLCASSLAAQGSNQPQHFGDGTRLSIL.

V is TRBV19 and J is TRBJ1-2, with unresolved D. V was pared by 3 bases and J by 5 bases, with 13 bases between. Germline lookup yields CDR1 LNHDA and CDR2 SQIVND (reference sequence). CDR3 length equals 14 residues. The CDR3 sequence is CASSIRSGRYGYTF. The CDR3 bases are TGTGCCAGTAGTATTCGTTCGGGAAGATATGGCTACACCTTC.